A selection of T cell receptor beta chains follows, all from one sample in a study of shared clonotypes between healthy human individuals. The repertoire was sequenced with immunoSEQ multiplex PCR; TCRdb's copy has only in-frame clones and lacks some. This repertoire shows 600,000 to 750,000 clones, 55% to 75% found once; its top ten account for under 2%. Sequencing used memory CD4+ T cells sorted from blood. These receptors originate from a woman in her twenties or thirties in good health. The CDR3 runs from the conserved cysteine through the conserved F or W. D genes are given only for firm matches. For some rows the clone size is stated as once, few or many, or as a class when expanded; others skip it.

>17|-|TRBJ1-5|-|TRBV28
CASSPHEGDLLNQPQHF
TGTGCCAGCAGTCCCCATGAAGGGGATCTCCTCAATCAGCCCCAGCATTTT
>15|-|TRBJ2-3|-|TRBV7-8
CASSLKRTNTDTQYF
TGTGCCAGCAGCTTAAAGAGAACAAACACAGATACGCAGTATTTT
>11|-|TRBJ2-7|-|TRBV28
CASSFDGGKYF
TGTGCCAGCAGTTTTGACGGTGGAAAGTACTTC
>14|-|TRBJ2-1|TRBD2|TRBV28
CASSGLAGDSEQFF
TGTGCCAGCAGTGGACTAGCGGGAGATTCTGAGCAGTTCTTC
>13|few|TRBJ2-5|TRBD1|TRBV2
CASTKDRAETQYF
TGTGCCAGCACCAAGGACAGGGCCGAGACCCAGTACTTC
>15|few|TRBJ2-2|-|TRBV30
CAWSTGGTNTGELFF
TGTGCCTGGAGTACTGGCGGGACGAACACCGGGGAGCTGTTTTTT
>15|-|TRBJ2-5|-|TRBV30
CAWSVRGPRGETQYF
TGTGCCTGGAGTGTACGGGGACCCCGTGGAGAGACCCAGTACTTC
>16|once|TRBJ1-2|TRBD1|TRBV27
CASSPASRDRGYGYTF
TGTGCCAGCAGTCCCGCTTCCCGGGACAGGGGATATGGCTACACCTTC
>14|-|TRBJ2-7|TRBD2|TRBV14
CASSRGRLNAEQYF
TGTGCCAGCAGCCGCGGGAGGTTGAACGCCGAGCAGTACTTC
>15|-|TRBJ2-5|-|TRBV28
CASNPELGRQETQYF
TGTGCCAGCAACCCCGAACTCGGACGGCAAGAGACCCAGTACTTC
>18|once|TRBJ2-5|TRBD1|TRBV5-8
CASSFGGQGSRYQETQYF
TGTGCCAGCAGCTTCGGAGGACAGGGGTCTCGATACCAAGAGACCCAGTACTTC
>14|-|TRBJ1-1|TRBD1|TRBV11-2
CASSSQGAVTEAFF
TGTGCCAGCAGCTCACAGGGGGCAGTCACTGAAGCTTTCTTT
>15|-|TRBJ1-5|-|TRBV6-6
CASSYDGGDGQPQHF
TGTGCCAGCAGTTACGATGGAGGGGATGGGCAGCCCCAGCATTTT
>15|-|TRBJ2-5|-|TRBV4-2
CASSQVSLAGETQYF
TGTGCCAGCAGCCAAGTGTCCCTAGCTGGAGAGACCCAGTACTTC
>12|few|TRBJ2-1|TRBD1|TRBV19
CATRDRYNEQFF
TGTGCCACGCGGGACAGGTACAATGAGCAGTTCTTC
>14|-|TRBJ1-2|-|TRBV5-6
CASSLGTSSGGYTF
TGTGCCAGCAGCTTGGGGACTTCGAGCGGTGGCTACACCTTC
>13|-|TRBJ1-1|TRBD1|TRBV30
CAWGQGENTEAFF
TGTGCCTGGGGACAGGGGGAGAACACTGAAGCTTTCTTT
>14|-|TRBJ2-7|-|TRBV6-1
CASGRDTELRGQYF
TGTGCCAGCGGCCGGGACACCGAGCTTAGAGGGCAGTACTTC
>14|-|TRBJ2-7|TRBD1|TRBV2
CASSPGTGGLEQYF
TGTGCCAGCAGCCCCGGGACAGGGGGACTCGAGCAGTACTTC
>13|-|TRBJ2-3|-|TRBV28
CASSSDKTDTQYF
TGTGCCAGCAGTAGCGACAAGACAGATACGCAGTATTTT
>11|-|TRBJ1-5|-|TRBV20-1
CSVSPNQPQHF
TGCAGTGTTTCTCCCAATCAGCCCCAGCATTTT
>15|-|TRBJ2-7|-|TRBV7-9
CASSHPGALSYEQYF
TGTGCCAGCAGCCACCCTGGGGCTCTTTCCTACGAGCAGTACTTC
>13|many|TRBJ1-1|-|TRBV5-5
CASSLAGRTEAFF
TGTGCCAGCAGCCTGGCGGGACGGACTGAAGCTTTCTTT
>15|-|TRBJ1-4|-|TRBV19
CASFLPGSGEGKLFF
TGTGCCAGTTTTTTACCGGGCTCCGGGGAAGGAAAACTGTTTTTT
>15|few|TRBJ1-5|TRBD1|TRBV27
CASRPMDRVVQPQHF
TGTGCCAGCAGGCCAATGGACAGGGTTGTTCAGCCCCAGCATTTT
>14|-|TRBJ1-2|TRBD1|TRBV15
CATSRDGTGVRYTF
TGTGCCACCAGCAGAGATGGGACAGGGGTTCGCTACACCTTC
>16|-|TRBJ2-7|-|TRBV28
CASSSPSGLGRQVQYF
TGTGCCAGCAGTTCCCCTTCAGGGTTAGGGAGGCAAGTGCAGTACTTC
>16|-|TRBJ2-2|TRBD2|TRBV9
CASSVSGRANTGELFF
TGTGCCAGCAGCGTTAGCGGGAGGGCGAACACCGGGGAGCTGTTTTTT
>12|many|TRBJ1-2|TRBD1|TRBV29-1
CSAADRDNGYTF
TGCAGCGCCGCGGACAGGGACAATGGCTACACCTTC
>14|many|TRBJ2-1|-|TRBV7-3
CASSRDSAYNEQFF
TGTGCCAGCAGCCGCGACTCCGCCTACAATGAGCAGTTCTTC
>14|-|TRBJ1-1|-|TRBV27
CASSFHPVNTEAFF
TGTGCCAGCAGTTTTCATCCAGTGAACACTGAAGCTTTCTTT
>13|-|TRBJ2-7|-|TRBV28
CASSRPVIDEQYF
TGTGCCAGCAGTCGGCCGGTCATCGACGAGCAGTACTTC
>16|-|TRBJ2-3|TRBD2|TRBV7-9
CASSLTLAGVTDTQYF
TGTGCCAGCAGCTTAACACTAGCGGGAGTAACAGATACGCAGTATTTT
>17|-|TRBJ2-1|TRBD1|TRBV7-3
CASSLPRGGTGGFEQFF
TGTGCCAGCAGCTTGCCCCGCGGCGGGACAGGGGGCTTTGAGCAGTTCTTC
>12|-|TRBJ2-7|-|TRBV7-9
CASSTGSYEQYF
TGTGCCAGCAGCACAGGGTCCTACGAGCAGTACTTC
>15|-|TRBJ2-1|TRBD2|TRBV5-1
CASSSQKLAANEQFF
TGCGCCAGCAGCTCGCAAAAACTAGCGGCCAATGAGCAGTTCTTC
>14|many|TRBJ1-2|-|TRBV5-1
CASSSGTEGTGYTF
TGCGCCAGCAGCTCGGGGACGGAGGGTACGGGCTACACCTTC
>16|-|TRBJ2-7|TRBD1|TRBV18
CASSHRTGRTSYEQYF
TGTGCCAGCTCCCACCGGACAGGGCGAACCTCCTACGAGCAGTACTTC
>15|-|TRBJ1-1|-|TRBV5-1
CASSRLSPANTEAFF
TGCGCCAGCAGCCGCCTCAGCCCCGCGAACACTGAAGCTTTCTTT